The entry that follows covers one TCR beta chain sequence. The antigen is not known. This sample stems from a study of cytomegalovirus exposure and HLA in healthy donors. Study-level background: The roughly 130 validation repertoires used the same platform as the roughly 670 first-cohort repertoires (as reported by a later analysis). General observations from the study: The authors listed 180 or so TCR beta chains as cytomegalovirus-associated. In vitro data verified a few CMV-associated chains as specific for CMV antigens.

Generated by immunoSEQ multiplex PCR, the TCRdb table keeps only in-frame clones and is missing some. This table has roughly 150,000 clones, 84% appearing once. This CDR3 comprises 14 residues. V was cut by 3 bases and J by 3 bases, with 10 bases left in between. CDR1 and CDR2 (germline): MDHEN, SYDVKM. The source is a man between 25 and 39 years old in good health and CMV-seropositive. The sequencing sample was made of PBMCs. The rearrangement links TRBV28 to TRBJ2-3; perhaps TRBD2 as D (5 bases). The CDR3 protein is CASSFEGITDTQYF. In DNA, the CDR3 is TGTGCCAGCAGTTTTGAGGGTATTACAGATACGCAGTATTTT.